Below are 16 T cell receptor beta chains sequenced from a single sample in a study of CXCR3-negative and CXCR3-positive naive CD8 T cells (dated by TCRdb to the late 2010s). The paper's findings and limits, for the study overall: Compared with CXCR3-negative naive cells, CXCR3-positive naive cells had TRB CDR3s with higher hydrophobicity (lower Kidera factor 4), lower energy, and higher strength and volume indices.

What these receptors recognize is not known. The instrument was a NextSeq 550. The Human TCR Profiling Kit (MiLaboratory) was used to make UMI-labeled 5' RACE TRB cDNA libraries. Reads reprocessed by TCRdb are summarized as one entry per CDR3 protein sequence, and DNA is absent. The sample's table lists a count of around 60,000 distinct CDR3 sequences. The ten top clones hold roughly 0.75% of the sample. The sample taken for sequencing was naive CXCR3+ CD8+ T cells from blood. The cell subset or site tag for this specimen amounts to: CD45RO-CCR7+CD27+CD95- naive CD8+ T cells expressing CXCR3 (TNR3+). These receptor sequences come from a human donor in good health. Some clones in this sample may be carry-over from other donors' samples.

The rearrangement joins TRBV29-1 to TRBJ1-1; TCRdb calls TRBD1, which cannot be checked without DNA. Germline CDR1 and CDR2: SQVTM and ANQGSEA. The CDR3 length is 15 residues. This CDR3 reads CSVDLTGDVGAEAFF.

The V call is TRBV20-1, the J call TRBJ2-1; the D gene TCRdb calls, TRBD1, cannot be checked with no DNA. The CDR3 is 14 amino acids. CDR1 DFQATT and CDR2 SNEGSKA come from the germline V gene (reference sequence). CDR3 sequence reads: CSARDPSGGNEQFF.

The rearrangement uses TRBV6-2 or TRBV6-3 and TRBJ2-6; TCRdb's D call of TRBD1 is untestable without DNA. Germline loops: CDR1 MNHEY, CDR2 SVGEGT. This CDR3 spans 15 amino acids. The CDR3 loop is CASARGYSGANVLTF.

This chain joins TRBV19 and TRBJ2-5; TCRdb designates TRBD1, a call that cannot be tested without DNA. Germline V gene data show CDR1 as LNHDA and CDR2 as SQIVND (reference sequence). The CDR3 length is 16 residues. The CDR3 is CASSILPRDNQETQYF.

The rearrangement links TRBV7-6 to TRBJ2-5; without DNA, the TCRdb call of TRBD2 cannot be checked. The germline CDR1 and CDR2 sequences are SGHVS and FNYEAQ. CDR3 length equals 17 residues. The CDR3 protein is CASSLPSGGLNEETQYF.

V gene TRBV7-9 combines with J gene TRBJ2-1; TCRdb calls TRBD1, which cannot be checked without DNA. The CDR3 covers 17 residues. Germline V gives CDR1 SEHNR, CDR2 FQNEAQ (reference sequence). The CDR3 reads CASSSKQGIRSYNEQFF.

The gene calls are TRBV4-3 and TRBJ2-2; there is no DNA to check the TCRdb D call of TRBD1. The CDR3 extends over 13 amino acids. CDR1 is LGHNA and CDR2 is YSLEER in the germline V gene. CDR3 loop: CASSFRDTGELFF.

The chain couples TRBV6-2 or TRBV6-3 to TRBJ2-3; the TCRdb D gene call, TRBD2, has no DNA to confirm it. Germline V gives CDR1 MNHEY, CDR2 SVGEGT. This CDR3 has 15 residues. This CDR3 is CASTEGEGSTDTQYF.

This chain links TRBV10-2 with TRBJ2-7. Per the germline V gene, CDR1 is WSHSY and CDR2 is SAAADI. CDR3 length: 11 amino acids. CDR3 residues: CATAPPHEQYF.

The V gene is TRBV14, the J gene TRBJ2-7. CDR3 length equals 14 residues. Germline V lookup: CDR1 SGHDN, CDR2 FVKESK. CDR3 residues: CASSLVDGAYEQYF.

The chain employs TRBV7-3 and TRBJ1-1; the TCRdb D gene call, TRBD1, has no DNA to confirm it. CDR3 size: 13 residues. Germline V gives CDR1 SGHTA, CDR2 FQGTGA. CDR3 sequence reads: CASSSGGVGGAFF. The variable domain in full, completed from reference TRBV7-3 and TRBJ1-1, reads GAGVSQTPSNKVTEKGKYVELRCDPISGHTALYWYRQSLGQGPEFLIYFQGTGAADDSGLPNDRFFAVRPEGSVSTLKIQRTERGDSAVYLCASSSGGVGGAFFGQGTRLTVV.

The chain recombines TRBV20-1 with TRBJ1-1; TCRdb's assignment of TRBD1 cannot be checked, as there is no DNA. Germline assignment: CDR1 DFQATT and CDR2 SNEGSKA (reference sequence). This CDR3 has 14 residues. CDR3 loop: CSARDWTGNTEAFF.

This sequence joins TRBV5-1 and TRBJ2-7; the TCRdb D gene call, TRBD2, has no DNA to confirm it. CDR3 size: 14 residues. Germline-derived CDR1 and CDR2 are SGHRS and YFSETQ. The CDR3 is CASSLGRGAYEHYF.

The CDR3 loop reads CATEGVTGVGTEAFF. The chain combines TRBV15 with TRBJ1-1; there is no DNA to check the TCRdb D call of TRBD1. CDR3 length equals 15 residues. CDR1 and CDR2 (germline): LNHNV, YYDKDF (reference sequence).

V and J are TRBV20-1 and TRBJ1-1; no DNA is available, so the TRBD1 call from TCRdb remains unchecked. This CDR3 comprises 13 residues. Germline V gives CDR1 DFQATT, CDR2 SNEGSKA (reference sequence). CDR3 region: CSARGGGDTEAFF.

The gene calls are TRBV3-1 and TRBJ2-1; the TCRdb call, TRBD2, lacks DNA for checking. The CDR3 extends over 18 amino acids. Germline V gene lookup returns CDR1 LGHDT and CDR2 YNNKEL (reference sequence). This CDR3 reads CASSQDARLAGGSNEQFF.